These 14 T cell receptor beta chains were sequenced from one sample in a study of beta chain features in type 1 diabetes. Overall study findings and caveats: All four CD4+ subsets from Type 1 diabetes patients carried moderately but significantly shorter TCRB CDR3s.

These receptors' antigens are unknown. As every portion of the isolated RNA was reverse transcribed, the sequencing read expressed TCRB transcripts. Repertoires were generated with immunoSEQ multiplex PCR, while TCRdb's copy carries only in-frame clones and drops some. In the table there are a few hundred thousand clones, 16% of which are singletons. Sample: naive CD4+ T cells from blood. The source is a man aged 25-45 years with type 1 diabetes.

This clone was recorded a few times. The chain employs TRBV11-2 and TRBJ2-1; D unresolved. Per germline, CDR1 SGHAT and CDR2 FQNNGV. There are 12 residues in the CDR3. The germline V and J ends were trimmed by 5 bases and 7 bases, with 9 bases remaining between them. CDR3 residues: CASSHRYNEQFF. In DNA, the CDR3 is TGTGCCAGCAGCCATCGTTATAATGAGCAGTTCTTC. Together with reference TRBV11-2 and TRBJ2-1, the CDR3 gives the full variable domain: EAGVAQSPRYKIIEKRQSVAFWCNPISGHATLYWYQQILGQGPKLLIQFQNNGVVDDSQLPKDRFSAERLKGVDSTLKIQPAKLEDSAVYLCASSHRYNEQFFGPGTRLTVL.

The chain links TRBV29-1 to TRBJ2-5, with 8 bases that match TRBD1. J was trimmed by 3 bases and V by 7 bases; bases with no gene match: 1. The V gene's germline CDR1 is SQVTM and CDR2 ANQGSEA. This CDR3 comprises 11 residues. CDR3 bases: TGCAGCGCAGGGGGCGAAGAGACCCAGTACTTC. It specifies CSAGGEETQYF.

This clone was seen a handful of times. This chain connects TRBV28 to TRBJ2-1, with 7 bases aligning to TRBD1. Germline-derived CDR1 and CDR2 are MDHEN and SYDVKM. This CDR3 is 17 amino acids long. V lost 5 bases to trimming and J lost 0 bases; unmatched junction nucleotides: 10. This CDR3 is CASSTHRGQSSYNEQFF. DNA for the CDR3: TGTGCCAGCAGTACTCACAGGGGACAAAGCTCCTACAATGAGCAGTTCTTC.

This clone was found a few times. The rearrangement links TRBV7-9 to TRBJ2-1; D ambiguous. The CDR3 sequence is 11 residues long. Germline V gives CDR1 SEHNR, CDR2 FQNEAQ (reference sequence). Trimming cost V 1 base and J 8 bases, with 3 bases left between them. CDR3 nucleotide sequence: TGTGCCAGCAGCTTAGGTGATGAGCAGTTCTTC. It encodes CASSLGDEQFF.

In this sample, this clone turned up a few times. V is TRBV27 and J is TRBJ2-7; D possibly corresponds to TRBD2 (6 bases). With 3 bases removed from V and 5 bases from J, the gap between germline ends came to 14 bases. Germline V lookup: CDR1 MNHEY, CDR2 SMNVEV (reference sequence). The CDR3 is 14 amino acids. The CDR3 loop reads CASSFRDSGNEQYF. In DNA, the CDR3 is TGTGCCAGCAGTTTCCGGGACTCAGGAAACGAGCAGTACTTC.

The chain combines TRBV27 with TRBJ2-2; D possibly corresponds to TRBD2 (5 bases). Germline values: CDR1 MNHEY, CDR2 SMNVEV (reference sequence). Trimming left V 0 bases short and J 4 bases short, with 6 bases between. This CDR3 has 14 amino acids. The CDR3 loop is CASSLSRGTGELFF. The CDR3 DNA is TGTGCCAGCAGTTTATCCCGGGGCACCGGGGAGCTGTTTTTT.

This sequence joins TRBV10-2 and TRBJ2-4, with D possibly TRBD2 on 6 matching bases. The CDR3 has 12 amino acids. Germline-derived CDR1 and CDR2 are WSHSY and SAAADI. Deletions cut 6 bases from V and 8 bases from J, with 11 bases between. For the CDR3, the DNA is TGCGCCAGCAGAAGACTAGTGGACATTCAGTACTTC. Its translation is CASRRLVDIQYF.

This clone was counted between two and nine times. This chain's CDR3 is CAWSESTVTGELFF. CDR3 nucleotides: TGTGCCTGGAGCGAATCAACGGTTACCGGGGAGCTGTTTTTT. The V call is TRBV30, the J call TRBJ2-2, with no clear D. Trimming stripped 3 bases from V and 5 bases from J, with 13 bases between. This CDR3 has 14 amino acids. Germline CDR1 reads GTSNPN; CDR2 reads SVGIG (reference sequence).

The rearrangement links TRBV11-2 to TRBJ1-2, with D maybe TRBD1 (5 bases). Germline-derived CDR1 and CDR2 are SGHAT and FQNNGV. Trimming left V 5 bases short and J 2 bases short, with 15 bases between. CDR3 length: 15 residues. CDR3 nucleotides: TGTGCCAGCAGCCGGGGGTCTGGCAGCAACTATGGCTACACCTTC. This encodes CASSRGSGSNYGYTF.

The rearrangement uses TRBV19 and TRBJ2-7; 16 bases map to TRBD2. The CDR3 totals 15 residues. V gave up 7 bases and J gave up 5 bases; unmatched junction bases: 5. The germline gives CDR1 LNHDA, CDR2 SQIVND (reference sequence). This chain's CDR3 is CASTGTSGRADEQYF. The CDR3 DNA sequence: TGTGCCAGTACAGGGACTAGCGGGAGGGCCGACGAGCAGTACTTC.

This clone was observed a handful of times. The chain links TRBV29-1 to TRBJ1-4, with TRBD1 matching 7 bases. Germline V lookup: CDR1 SQVTM, CDR2 ANQGSEA. The CDR3 length is 18 residues. V shed 7 bases, J shed 5 bases, and the junction held 22 bases outside the gene matches. The CDR3 sequence: CSASSLGDPTGQNEKLFF. The DNA for the CDR3 is TGCAGCGCTTCATCATTGGGGGATCCGACAGGGCAGAATGAAAAACTGTTTTTT.

The gene calls are TRBV9 and TRBJ2-3, with 8 bases aligning to TRBD2. This CDR3 comprises 17 residues. V shed 0 bases, J shed 0 bases, and the junction held 6 bases outside the gene matches. Per germline, CDR1 SGDLS and CDR2 YYNGEE. In DNA, the CDR3 is TGTGCCAGCAGCGTAGACGGGCGGGGGGCTAGCACAGATACGCAGTATTTT. This codes for CASSVDGRGASTDTQYF. The variable domain in full, completed from reference TRBV9 and TRBJ2-3, reads DSGVTQTPKHLITATGQRVTLRCSPRSGDLSVYWYQQSLDQGLQFLIQYYNGEERAKGNILERFSAQQFPDLHSELNLSSLELGDSALYFCASSVDGRGASTDTQYFGPGTRLTVL.

Note on this clone: The same CDR3 is also encoded by other DNA sequences in this sample. In DNA, the CDR3 is TGCGCCAGCAGCTTGGGACAGAGCACAGATACGCAGTATTTT. Protein product: CASSLGQSTDTQYF. The J gene is TRBJ2-3, the V gene TRBV5-1; a weak D match, TRBD1 (5 bases). CDR1 is SGHRS and CDR2 is YFSETQ in the germline V gene. The V end was cut by 0 bases, the J end by 0 bases, with 5 bases between. The CDR3 spans 14 residues.

V gene TRBV6-5 combines with J gene TRBJ2-1, with D possibly matching TRBD1 (6 bases). The CDR3 is made up of 14 amino acids. The ends were cut back, 7 bases at V and 9 bases at J, with 19 bases in the middle. Looked up from germline, CDR1 is MNHEY and CDR2 is SVGAGI. DNA for the CDR3: TGTGCCAGCAAACAGGGAGTGGGATCTGGTGAGCAGTTCTTC. Translating gives CASKQGVGSGEQFF.